The rows below give T cell receptor beta chains drawn from one sample of a study of blood T cell repertoires in COVID-19. Sequenced by immunoSEQ multiplex PCR; TCRdb stores in-frame clones only, minus some. The sample records 360,000 or so clones, nearly 90% being singletons. The sample was PBMCs or T cells enriched from blood (not recorded which). These receptors were taken from a young woman who had recovered from COVID-19. Both conserved end residues are part of each CDR3. Fields, in order: V gene, D gene, J gene, clone size, CDR3 DNA, CDR3 protein. The D gene is left open where the match is weak. The size field is filled for only some rows; it gives once, few, many or a size class.

TRBV28	TRBD2	TRBJ2-7	once	TGTGCCAGCAGTTCCACTAGCGGGAGTTTATACGAGCAGTACTTC	CASSSTSGSLYEQYF
TRBV11-2	TRBD1	TRBJ2-5	.	TGTGCCAGCAGCCTCCCGGGACAGGGGGTGAAGACCCAGTACTTC	CASSLPGQGVKTQYF
TRBV7-2	TRBD1	TRBJ1-1	.	TGTGCCAGCAGCTCACAGGGACAGGCGAACACTGAAGCTTTCTTT	CASSSQGQANTEAFF
TRBV30	.	TRBJ1-1	.	TGTGCCTGGAGTGATAGAACTGAAGCTTTCTTT	CAWSDRTEAFF
TRBV6-5	TRBD1	TRBJ1-1	.	TGTGCCAGCAGCCTACAGGACAGGGCCGGAACTGAAGCTTTCTTT	CASSLQDRAGTEAFF
TRBV4-1	TRBD1	TRBJ1-1	.	TGCGCCAGCAGCTTAGGGACAGGGGGGCACACTGAAGCTTTCTTT	CASSLGTGGHTEAFF
TRBV7-3	TRBD1	TRBJ2-3	.	TGTGCCAGCAGTCTCACGACAGGGATGGATACGCAGTATTTT	CASSLTTGMDTQYF
TRBV7-2	TRBD1	TRBJ2-7	.	TGTGCCAGCAGCCTCGACAGGGTCTACGAGCAGTACTTC	CASSLDRVYEQYF
TRBV5-1	TRBD1	TRBJ2-1	.	TGCGCCAGCAGCTTCGGACAGGGGTGGAATGAGCAGTTCTTC	CASSFGQGWNEQFF
TRBV10-3	TRBD1	TRBJ2-7	.	TGTGCCATCAGAGGGACAGGGCAACGGTGGAACGAGCAGTACTTC	CAIRGTGQRWNEQYF
TRBV6-5	TRBD2	TRBJ2-7	.	TGTGCCAGCAGTCCGCAAGGACTAGCGCTCGCCGGGCAGTACTTC	CASSPQGLALAGQYF
TRBV5-4	.	TRBJ2-3	.	TGTGCCAGCAGCCCCGATATTAGCGGTAGCACAGATACGCAGTATTTT	CASSPDISGSTDTQYF
TRBV29-1	TRBD2	TRBJ2-2	once	TGCAGCGTTGTCGAAGCGGGAGTGGGGGAGCTGTTTTTT	CSVVEAGVGELFF
TRBV5-8	.	TRBJ2-2	.	TGTGCCAGCAGCCGATATACTAACAGGGTCGCCGCCGGGGAGCTGTTTTTT	CASSRYTNRVAAGELFF
TRBV11-1	TRBD1	TRBJ2-7	.	TGTGCCAGCAGCTCCCCGGGACAGGGGATCTACGAGCAGTACTTC	CASSSPGQGIYEQYF
TRBV11-2	.	TRBJ2-7	.	TGTGCCAGCAGCTTAGTAGTCCACGAGCAGTACTTC	CASSLVVHEQYF
TRBV6-5	.	TRBJ2-2	.	TGTGCCAGCACCTCACTTACAGGGTCCACCGGGGAGCTGTTTTTT	CASTSLTGSTGELFF
TRBV5-4	.	TRBJ2-7	.	TGTGCCAGCAGCACAGGACCAGAGCAGTACTTC	CASSTGPEQYF
TRBV7-2	.	TRBJ1-4	few	TGTGCCAGCAGCTTATTGTACCAGGAAAAACTGTTTTTT	CASSLLYQEKLFF
TRBV2	.	TRBJ1-4	few	TGTGCCAGCAGTAAAAACTCGAATGAAAAACTGTTTTTT	CASSKNSNEKLFF
TRBV5-1	TRBD1	TRBJ1-2	few	TGCGCCAGCAGGTCGCCGGGACAGAACTATGGCTACACCTTC	CASRSPGQNYGYTF
TRBV7-8	TRBD1	TRBJ1-5	.	TGTGCCAGCAGCCCACGACAGGGACGCAATCAGCCCCAGCATTTT	CASSPRQGRNQPQHF
TRBV28	.	TRBJ2-3	.	TGTGCCAGCAGTTTTCTCGGTGAGATCCCCACAGATACGCAGTATTTT	CASSFLGEIPTDTQYF
TRBV5-4	.	TRBJ1-1	.	TGTGCCAGCAGCTCGGGGTCTGAAGCTTTCTTT	CASSSGSEAFF
TRBV12-3/TRBV12-4	.	TRBJ2-7	.	TGTGCCAGCAGTTTGGCCGACGAGCAGTACTTC	CASSLADEQYF
TRBV12-3/TRBV12-4	.	TRBJ1-3	.	TGTGCCAGCAGTTTACGCGGGGACACCATATATTTT	CASSLRGDTIYF
TRBV9	TRBD1	TRBJ1-2	.	TGTGCCAGCAGCTTCCGGGACAGGGATAACTATGGCTACACCTTC	CASSFRDRDNYGYTF
TRBV2	TRBD1	TRBJ1-2	.	TGTGCCAGCAGTCCCGGGACAGGGCGTAACTATGGCTACACCTTC	CASSPGTGRNYGYTF
TRBV7-9	TRBD1	TRBJ1-2	.	TGTGCCAGCAGCCACCCAAACCGGGACAGGAGGTTGTATGGCTACACCTTC	CASSHPNRDRRLYGYTF
TRBV11-3	.	TRBJ2-3	.	TGTGCCAGCAGCTTAGATCTCGGGGGGCGCAGGGCAGATACGCAGTATTTT	CASSLDLGGRRADTQYF
TRBV4-2	.	TRBJ2-7	.	TGTGCCAGCAGCCAAGCCACCGGGACACCCCCCTACGAGCAGTACTTC	CASSQATGTPPYEQYF
TRBV18	.	TRBJ1-1	.	TGTGCCAGCTCACCACTTCCAGGGGTGAACACTGAAGCTTTCTTT	CASSPLPGVNTEAFF
TRBV6-1	TRBD1	TRBJ1-1	.	TGTGCCAGCAGTTTACAGGGGGGTGAAGCTTTCTTT	CASSLQGGEAFF
TRBV6-6	.	TRBJ2-1	.	TGTGCCAGCATGACAGGTTTAGAAAATGAGCAGTTCTTC	CASMTGLENEQFF
TRBV19	.	TRBJ2-1	.	TGTGCCAGTAGTATAGGCGGCCCGGGCGGGGGCGCATCCTACAATGAGCAGTTCTTC	CASSIGGPGGGASYNEQFF
TRBV5-5	TRBD1	TRBJ1-5	.	TGTGCCAGCAGCCGGGACAGGGAGGGCGATCAGCCCCAGCATTTT	CASSRDREGDQPQHF
TRBV6-5	TRBD1	TRBJ2-5	.	TGTGCCAGCAGGCCCCCGGGACAGGGAAGAGAGACCCAGTACTTC	CASRPPGQGRETQYF
TRBV19	TRBD1	TRBJ2-7	.	TGTGCCAGTAGTATAACCGGGACAGGCACCTACGAGCAGTACTTC	CASSITGTGTYEQYF
TRBV5-5	TRBD1	TRBJ2-3	.	TGTGCCAGCAGCCATATTCCAGGGGGACCGAAGACAGATACGCAGTATTTT	CASSHIPGGPKTDTQYF
TRBV3-1/TRBV3-2	.	TRBJ2-7	.	TGTGCCAGCAGCCCCCGGGACACCCGACCCCACGAGCAGTACTTC	CASSPRDTRPHEQYF
TRBV11-2	.	TRBJ1-1	.	TGTGCCAGCAGCCCCCGGGGTAGTGTGAACACTGAAGCTTTCTTT	CASSPRGSVNTEAFF
TRBV7-2	.	TRBJ2-7	.	TGTGCCAGCAGCTTATTGGCTAGTCCCTACGAGCAGTACTTC	CASSLLASPYEQYF
TRBV5-5	TRBD2	TRBJ2-1	.	TGTGCCAGCAGCTTGAGCGGGGACTCCTACAATGAGCAGTTCTTC	CASSLSGDSYNEQFF